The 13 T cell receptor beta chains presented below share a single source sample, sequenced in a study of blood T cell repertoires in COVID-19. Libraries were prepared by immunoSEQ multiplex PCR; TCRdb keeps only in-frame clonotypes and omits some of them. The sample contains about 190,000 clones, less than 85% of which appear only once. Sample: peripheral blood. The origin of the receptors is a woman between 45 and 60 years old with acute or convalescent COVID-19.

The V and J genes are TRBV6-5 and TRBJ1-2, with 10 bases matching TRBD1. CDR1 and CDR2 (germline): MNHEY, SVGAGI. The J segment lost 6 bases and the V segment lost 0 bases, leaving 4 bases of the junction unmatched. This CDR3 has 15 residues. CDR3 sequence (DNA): TGTGCCAGCAGTTACTCGAGACAGGGGGCGCATGGCTACACCTTC. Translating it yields CASSYSRQGAHGYTF.

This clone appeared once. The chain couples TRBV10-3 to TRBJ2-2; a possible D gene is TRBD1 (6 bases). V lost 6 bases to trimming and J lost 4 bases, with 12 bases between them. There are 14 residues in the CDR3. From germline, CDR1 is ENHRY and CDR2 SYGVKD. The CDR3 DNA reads TGTGCCATCAGACCCGCAGGGGCCACCGGGGAGCTGTTTTTT. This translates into CAIRPAGATGELFF.

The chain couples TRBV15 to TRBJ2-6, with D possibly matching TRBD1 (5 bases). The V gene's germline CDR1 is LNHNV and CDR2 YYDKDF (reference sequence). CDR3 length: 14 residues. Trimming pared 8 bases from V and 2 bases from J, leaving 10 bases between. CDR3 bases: TGTGCCACCTCTATCAGGGCTGGGGCCAACGTCCTGACTTTC. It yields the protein CATSIRAGANVLTF.

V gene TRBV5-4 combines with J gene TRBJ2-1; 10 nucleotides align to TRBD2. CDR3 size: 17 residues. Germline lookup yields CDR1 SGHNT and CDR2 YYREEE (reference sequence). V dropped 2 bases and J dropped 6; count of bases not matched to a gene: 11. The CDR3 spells CASSFGAGGLSGNEQFF. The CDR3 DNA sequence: TGTGCCAGCAGCTTCGGAGCGGGAGGGCTTAGTGGCAATGAGCAGTTCTTC.

The CDR3 protein is CASSLGAGEVYGYTF. The CDR3 DNA follows: TGTGCCAGCAGCCTCGGGGCAGGGGAAGTCTATGGCTACACCTTC. V usage is TRBV7-6 and J usage is TRBJ1-2, with D possibly matching TRBD1 (6 bases). V shed 5 bases and J shed 4 bases, with 17 bases lying between them. The CDR3 has 15 residues. Per the germline V gene, CDR1 is SGHVS and CDR2 is FNYEAQ.

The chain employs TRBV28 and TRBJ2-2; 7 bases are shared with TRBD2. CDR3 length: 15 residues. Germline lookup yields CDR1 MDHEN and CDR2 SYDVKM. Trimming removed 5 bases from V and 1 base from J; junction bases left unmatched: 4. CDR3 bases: TGTGCCAGCAGTCCGCTAGCGGAGAACACCGGGGAGCTGTTTTTT. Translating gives CASSPLAENTGELFF. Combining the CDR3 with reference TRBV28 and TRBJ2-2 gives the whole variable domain DVKVTQSSRYLVKRTGEKVFLECVQDMDHENMFWYRQDPGLGLRLIYFSYDVKMKEKGDIPEGYSVSREKKERFSLILESASTNQTSMYLCASSPLAENTGELFFGEGSRLTVL.

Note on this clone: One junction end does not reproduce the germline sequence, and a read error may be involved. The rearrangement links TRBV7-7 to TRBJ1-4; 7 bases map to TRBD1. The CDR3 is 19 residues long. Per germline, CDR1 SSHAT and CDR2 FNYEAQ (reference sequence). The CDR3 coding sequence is TGTGCTAGCAGCCCCCGTCCCGGGACAGAATTTGCAACTAATGAAAAACTGTTTTTT. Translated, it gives CASSPRPGTEFATNEKLFF.

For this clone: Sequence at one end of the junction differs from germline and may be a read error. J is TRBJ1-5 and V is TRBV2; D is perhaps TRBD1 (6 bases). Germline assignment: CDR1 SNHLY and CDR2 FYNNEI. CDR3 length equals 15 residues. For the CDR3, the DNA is TGTGCCAGCAGGGAAGGGACACATAGCAATCAGCCCCAGCATTTT. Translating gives CASREGTHSNQPQHF.

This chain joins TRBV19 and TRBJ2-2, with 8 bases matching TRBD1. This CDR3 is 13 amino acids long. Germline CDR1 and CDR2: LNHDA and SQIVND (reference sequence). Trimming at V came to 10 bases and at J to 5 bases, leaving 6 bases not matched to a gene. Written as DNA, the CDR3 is TGTGCCATCAAAAGACAGGGGACCGGGGAGCTGTTTTTT. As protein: CAIKRQGTGELFF.

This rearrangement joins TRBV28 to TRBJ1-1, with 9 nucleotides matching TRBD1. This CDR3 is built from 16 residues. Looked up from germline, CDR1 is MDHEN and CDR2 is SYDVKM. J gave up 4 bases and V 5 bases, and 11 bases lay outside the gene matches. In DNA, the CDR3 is TGTGCCAGCAGTCCCTACCTGACAGGGGGTAGCACTGAAGCTTTCTTT. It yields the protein CASSPYLTGGSTEAFF.

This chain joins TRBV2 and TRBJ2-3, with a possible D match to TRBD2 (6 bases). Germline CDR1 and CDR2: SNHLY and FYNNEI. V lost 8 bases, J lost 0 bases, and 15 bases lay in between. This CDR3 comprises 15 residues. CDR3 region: CASGGTSSSTDTQYF. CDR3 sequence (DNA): TGTGCCAGCGGCGGGACTTCCTCTAGCACAGATACGCAGTATTTT.

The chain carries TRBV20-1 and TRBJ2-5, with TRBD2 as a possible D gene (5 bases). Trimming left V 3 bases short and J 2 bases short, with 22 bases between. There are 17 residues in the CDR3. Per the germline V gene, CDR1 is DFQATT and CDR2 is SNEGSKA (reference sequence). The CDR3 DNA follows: TGCAGTGCTAGTTCCTTAGGGAGTTGGTCCACTCAAGAGACCCAGTACTTC. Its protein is CSASSLGSWSTQETQYF.

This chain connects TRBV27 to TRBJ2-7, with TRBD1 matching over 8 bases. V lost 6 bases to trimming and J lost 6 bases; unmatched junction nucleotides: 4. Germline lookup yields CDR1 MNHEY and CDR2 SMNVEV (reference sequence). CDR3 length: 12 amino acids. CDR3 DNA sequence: TGTGCCAGCAGACGGACAGGGTTCGAGCAGTACTTC. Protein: CASRRTGFEQYF.